The rows below give T cell receptor beta chains drawn from one sample of a study of CD8 T cells in ankylosing spondylitis. TCRdb processed the 5' RACE reads anew with MiXCR; each CDR3 protein has one entry. The data show more than 650,000 distinct CDR3 sequences, over 9.5% seen once. The sample was blood, either unsorted or a sorted T cell fraction (not recorded which). Every receptor here comes from a male donor with ankylosing spondylitis. CDR3s include the opening cysteine and the closing phenylalanine or tryptophan. D genes are given only for firm matches. Expanded clones are given a class, and other clones once, few, many or no size at all.

j_gene: TRBJ2-1; v_gene: TRBV7-8; abundance: many; d_gene: TRBD1; CDR3nt: TGTGCCAGCAGCCCGGGACAGTTCAATGAGCAGTTCTTC; CDR3aa: CASSPGQFNEQFF
j_gene: TRBJ2-2; v_gene: TRBV20-1; abundance: NA; d_gene: NA; CDR3nt: TGCAGTGCTTCACCGGGGAGGAACACCGGGGAGCTGTTTTTT; CDR3aa: CSASPGRNTGELFF
j_gene: TRBJ1-6; v_gene: TRBV10-3; abundance: many; d_gene: NA; CDR3nt: TGTGCCATCAGTGAGTCCAATTCACCCCTCCACTTT; CDR3aa: CAISESNSPLHF
j_gene: TRBJ2-1; v_gene: TRBV24-1; abundance: NA; d_gene: TRBD1; CDR3nt: TGTGCCACCAGTGATTATACAGGGGGGCATGAGCAGTTCTTC; CDR3aa: CATSDYTGGHEQFF
j_gene: TRBJ2-3; v_gene: TRBV20-1; abundance: NA; d_gene: TRBD2; CDR3nt: TGCAGTGCTAGAGGCGGGAGAGGGGGCACAGATACGCAGTATTTT; CDR3aa: CSARGGRGGTDTQYF
j_gene: TRBJ1-5; v_gene: TRBV29-1; abundance: many; d_gene: NA; CDR3nt: TGCAGCGTAGGACAGACAGGTCAGCCCCAGCATTTT; CDR3aa: CSVGQTGQPQHF
j_gene: TRBJ2-5; v_gene: TRBV29-1; abundance: many; d_gene: TRBD2; CDR3nt: TGCAGCGTTTCCGGACTAGCGGGACAAGAGACCCAGTACTTC; CDR3aa: CSVSGLAGQETQYF
j_gene: TRBJ2-1; v_gene: TRBV6-2/TRBV6-3; abundance: few; d_gene: NA; CDR3nt: TGTGCCAGCAGTAGCAGGTCGGGACAGCGGGCCCGAGGGGCCTACAATGAGCAGTTCTTC; CDR3aa: CASSSRSGQRARGAYNEQFF
j_gene: TRBJ2-5; v_gene: TRBV5-1; abundance: many; d_gene: NA; CDR3nt: TGTGCCAGCAGTTTATCTGGCGAGACCCAGTACTTC; CDR3aa: CASSLSGETQYF
j_gene: TRBJ2-5; v_gene: TRBV9; abundance: NA; d_gene: TRBD1; CDR3nt: TGTGCCAGCACACAGACAGGGGCGTACCAAGAGACCCAGTACTTC; CDR3aa: CASTQTGAYQETQYF
j_gene: TRBJ2-7; v_gene: TRBV21-1; abundance: NA; d_gene: NA; CDR3nt: TGTGCCAGCAGCAAAGATGAAGCCAGTCTTTGCTACGAGCAGTACTTC; CDR3aa: CASSKDEASLCYEQYF
j_gene: TRBJ2-1; v_gene: TRBV20-1; abundance: few; d_gene: NA; CDR3nt: TGCAGTGCTAGGTCTACTTCTCCCCTTAAGGATGAGCAGTTCTTC; CDR3aa: CSARSTSPLKDEQFF
j_gene: TRBJ2-7; v_gene: TRBV11-3; abundance: NA; d_gene: NA; CDR3nt: TGTGCCAGCAGCCACCCCGCCGGGGGCGGCGAGCAGTACTTC; CDR3aa: CASSHPAGGGEQYF
j_gene: TRBJ2-7; v_gene: TRBV7-2; abundance: NA; d_gene: TRBD2; CDR3nt: TGTGCCAGCAGCCACCAAGCGGGAGTGGGGCCCTACGAGCAGTACTTC; CDR3aa: CASSHQAGVGPYEQYF
j_gene: TRBJ2-1; v_gene: TRBV6-5; abundance: NA; d_gene: NA; CDR3nt: TGTGCCAGCAGTTACTCCCAGGCCTCCAATGAGCAGTTCTTC; CDR3aa: CASSYSQASNEQFF
j_gene: TRBJ2-5; v_gene: TRBV30; abundance: few; d_gene: TRBD1; CDR3nt: TGTGCCTGGGCGACAGGGGGTTATGAAGAGACCCAGTACTTC; CDR3aa: CAWATGGYEETQYF
j_gene: TRBJ2-1; v_gene: TRBV29-1; abundance: many; d_gene: TRBD2; CDR3nt: TGCAGCGTCCGGGAGGTCTACAATGAGCAGTTCTTC; CDR3aa: CSVREVYNEQFF
j_gene: TRBJ1-2; v_gene: TRBV5-4; abundance: few; d_gene: NA; CDR3nt: TGTGCCAGCAGCAGAATAGCCTCCTATGGCTACACCTTC; CDR3aa: CASSRIASYGYTF
j_gene: TRBJ2-5; v_gene: TRBV7-9; abundance: few; d_gene: NA; CDR3nt: TGTGCCAGCAGCTTGTCTTTGATACCTCAAGAGACCCAGTACTTC; CDR3aa: CASSLSLIPQETQYF
j_gene: TRBJ2-1; v_gene: TRBV12-3/TRBV12-4; abundance: many; d_gene: NA; CDR3nt: TGTGCCAGCAGTTTAGGTCCACCATCCTACAATGAGCAGTTCTTC; CDR3aa: CASSLGPPSYNEQFF
j_gene: TRBJ2-5; v_gene: TRBV5-1; abundance: NA; d_gene: TRBD1; CDR3nt: TGCGCCAGAACGGCAGGGGGTGGAGAGACCCAGTACTTC; CDR3aa: CARTAGGGETQYF
j_gene: TRBJ2-7; v_gene: TRBV20-1; abundance: NA; d_gene: TRBD2; CDR3nt: TGCAGTGCGAAGCAGGGAGCGGGATTCAACGAGCAGTACTTC; CDR3aa: CSAKQGAGFNEQYF
j_gene: TRBJ2-1; v_gene: TRBV20-1; abundance: many; d_gene: TRBD2; CDR3nt: TGCAGTGCTAACCGGGACTATAGTTACAATGAGCAGTTCTTC; CDR3aa: CSANRDYSYNEQFF
j_gene: TRBJ2-1; v_gene: TRBV20-1; abundance: NA; d_gene: NA; CDR3nt: TGCAGTGCTAGAGTATGGAGGTTCACTAATGAGCAGTTCTTC; CDR3aa: CSARVWRFTNEQFF
j_gene: TRBJ2-1; v_gene: TRBV20-1; abundance: NA; d_gene: NA; CDR3nt: TGCAGTGCTTTCGTGACAGGTCCGATTTCCTACAATGAGCAGTTCTTC; CDR3aa: CSAFVTGPISYNEQFF
j_gene: TRBJ1-2; v_gene: TRBV4-3; abundance: NA; d_gene: NA; CDR3nt: TGCGCCAGCAGCCTCACGAGAGCGGGGGGCTATGGCTACACCTTC; CDR3aa: CASSLTRAGGYGYTF
j_gene: TRBJ1-1; v_gene: TRBV7-2; abundance: few; d_gene: NA; CDR3nt: TGTGCCAGCAGCCGAGGACGGCCGAACACTGAAGCTTTCTTT; CDR3aa: CASSRGRPNTEAFF
j_gene: TRBJ1-2; v_gene: TRBV7-8; abundance: NA; d_gene: TRBD1; CDR3nt: TGTGCCAGCAGTCCAGGGACAGGGCCTACTGGCTACACCTTC; CDR3aa: CASSPGTGPTGYTF
j_gene: TRBJ2-6; v_gene: TRBV4-3; abundance: NA; d_gene: NA; CDR3nt: TGCGCCAGCAGCCGAAAGGCACAGGTGGGGGCCAACGTCCTGACTTTC; CDR3aa: CASSRKAQVGANVLTF
j_gene: TRBJ1-2; v_gene: TRBV9; abundance: many; d_gene: TRBD1; CDR3nt: TGTGCCAGCAGCGTAGACAGGGGAAGGCGTGGCTACACCTTC; CDR3aa: CASSVDRGRRGYTF
j_gene: TRBJ2-5; v_gene: TRBV20-1; abundance: NA; d_gene: NA; CDR3nt: TGCAGTGCTAGAGATGTGGTGACCCAGTACTTC; CDR3aa: CSARDVVTQYF
j_gene: TRBJ2-7; v_gene: TRBV28; abundance: NA; d_gene: NA; CDR3nt: TGTGCCAGCAGTACCCCGGGGTTCTACGAGCAGTACTTC; CDR3aa: CASSTPGFYEQYF
j_gene: TRBJ2-7; v_gene: TRBV7-2; abundance: few; d_gene: TRBD2; CDR3nt: TGTGCCAGCAGCGCCATGGGATCTAGCGGGGACGAGCAGTACTTC; CDR3aa: CASSAMGSSGDEQYF